The T cell receptor beta chain under discussion was sequenced for a study of identical twins. Study-wide findings and caveats: For monozygotic twins, models underestimated out-of-frame TCR alpha sharing.

Regarding this clonotype: Its specificity is unknown.

TCRdb used MiXCR to reprocess the 5' RACE reads, holding one entry per CDR3 protein. The table records 350,000 to 500,000 distinct CDR3 sequences, under 20% of them present only once. The sequence was obtained from a man aged 45-60 years in good health. The specimen was naive T cells sorted from blood.

CDR3 in amino acids: CAISDPAGQETQYF. Written as DNA, the CDR3 is TGTGCCATCAGTGACCCCGCGGGGCAAGAGACCCAGTACTTC. This chain connects TRBV10-3 to TRBJ2-5; a weak D match, TRBD2 (6 bases). The CDR3 covers 14 residues. Germline CDR1 and CDR2: ENHRY and SYGVKD. Trimming left V 3 bases short and J 2 bases short, with 10 bases between.